This entry lists 10 T cell receptor beta chains sequenced from one sample in a study of blood T cell repertoires in COVID-19. Assay used: immunoSEQ multiplex PCR; TCRdb lists only in-frame clones, some missing. The sample gives under 350,000 clones, more than 85% of which show up once; 4.6% is in the top ten. The sample consisted of peripheral blood. These receptors originate from a man aged 35 to 55 with acute or convalescent COVID-19.

The chain links TRBV4-1 to TRBJ2-7; TRBD1 agrees at 9 bases. CDR3 length: 15 residues. Trimming removed 0 bases from V and 4 bases from J; junction bases left unmatched: 4. In germline, CDR1 is MGHRA, CDR2 YSYEKL. The CDR3 region is CASSQEGTGFYEQYF. In nucleotides, the CDR3 is TGCGCCAGCAGCCAAGAAGGGACAGGGTTTTACGAGCAGTACTTC.

The DNA of the CDR3 is TGTGCCAGTGAGGGGGGGACAGGTGCATACGAGCAGTACTTC. It translates to CASEGGTGAYEQYF. V gene TRBV6-5 combines with J gene TRBJ2-7; the D gene is possibly TRBD1 (8 bases). Germline V lookup: CDR1 MNHEY, CDR2 SVGAGI. Trimming left V 9 bases short and J 4 bases short, with 19 bases between. The CDR3 sequence is 14 residues long.

This chain's CDR3 is CATSDFFRALYGYTF. The DNA of the CDR3 is TGTGCCACCAGTGATTTTTTCAGGGCATTATATGGCTACACCTTC. The genes are TRBV24-1 and TRBJ1-2; tentatively, D is TRBD1 (5 bases). Trimming took 1 base from V and 5 from J, leaving 13 bases between them. The germline V gene encodes CDR1 KGHDR and CDR2 SFDVKD. The CDR3 consists of 15 residues.

This clone occurred a few times. J is TRBJ1-2 and V is TRBV21-1; the table's D call, TRBD1, was not checked against the DNA. TRBV21-1 is listed as a pseudogene. The CDR3 extends over 12 amino acids. The CDR3 region is CAIPTGDYGYTF. CDR3 coding DNA: TGTGCCATTCCGACAGGGGACTATGGCTACACCTTC.

This clone was seen only once. The chain carries TRBV6-2 or TRBV6-3 and TRBJ1-2; 9 nucleotides line up with TRBD1. CDR3 size: 14 residues. After removal of 6 bases from V and 8 bases from J, the junction contained 10 bases not matched to a gene. Germline CDR1 reads MNHEY; CDR2 reads SVGEGT. As DNA, the CDR3 is TGTGCCAGCAGCATATCCGGGACAGGGCGCGGCTACACCTTC. It codes for CASSISGTGRGYTF.

The chain uses TRBV5-4 and TRBJ1-3; unclear D gene. Deletions cut 4 bases from V and 0 bases from J, with 14 bases between. Germline V gene sequence: CDR1 SGHNT, CDR2 YYREEE (reference sequence). The CDR3 has 16 residues. CDR3 in DNA: TGTGCCAGCAGCCTAGAGGGCTTCAGCTCTGGAAACACCATATATTTT. Translated, it gives CASSLEGFSSGNTIYF. Full variable domain (missing parts from reference TRBV5-4 and TRBJ1-3): ETGVTQSPTHLIKTRGQQVTLRCSSQSGHNTVSWYQQALGQGPQFIFQYYREEENGRGNFPPRFSGLQFPNYSSELNVNALELDDSALYLCASSLEGFSSGNTIYFGEGSWLTVV.

The chain joins TRBV30 to TRBJ2-1; TRBD1 is a possible D gene (5 bases). The CDR3 runs to 16 residues. V was pared by 0 bases and J by 8 bases, with 20 bases between. The V gene's germline CDR1 is GTSNPN and CDR2 SVGIG (reference sequence). DNA for the CDR3: TGTGCCTGGAGTGTACCCCAGGGTTTCCCTACGGATGAGCAGTTCTTC. This sequence encodes CAWSVPQGFPTDEQFF.

Here the CDR3 DNA reads TGCGCCAGCAGTATCGAGGCCGGGACAGGGAGCGGCTACACCTTC. Translated, it gives CASSIEAGTGSGYTF. V gene TRBV5-1 combines with J gene TRBJ1-2; 9 nucleotides match TRBD1. Germline CDR1 and CDR2: SGHRS and YFSETQ. This CDR3 region has 15 residues. With 5 bases clipped from V and 8 bases from J, the junction kept 13 bases outside the gene matches.

CDR3 region: CASVRGQNTEAFF. For the CDR3, the DNA is TGTGCCAGCGTGCGGGGCCAGAACACTGAAGCTTTCTTT. The chain uses TRBV2 and TRBJ1-1; possibly TRBD1 for D (5 bases). The germline V gene encodes CDR1 SNHLY and CDR2 FYNNEI. Trimming stripped 8 bases from V and 1 base from J, with 11 bases between. The CDR3 runs to 13 residues.

In its sample, this clone was seen once. V is TRBV12-5 and J is TRBJ2-1; D gene uncertain. The CDR3 spans 11 residues. Germline lookup yields CDR1 LGHNT and CDR2 FRNRAP. V lost 3 bases and J lost 10, with 7 bases in between. The CDR3 bases are TGTGCTAGTGGTTTCTATACGGAGCAGTTCTTC. Translated: CASGFYTEQFF.